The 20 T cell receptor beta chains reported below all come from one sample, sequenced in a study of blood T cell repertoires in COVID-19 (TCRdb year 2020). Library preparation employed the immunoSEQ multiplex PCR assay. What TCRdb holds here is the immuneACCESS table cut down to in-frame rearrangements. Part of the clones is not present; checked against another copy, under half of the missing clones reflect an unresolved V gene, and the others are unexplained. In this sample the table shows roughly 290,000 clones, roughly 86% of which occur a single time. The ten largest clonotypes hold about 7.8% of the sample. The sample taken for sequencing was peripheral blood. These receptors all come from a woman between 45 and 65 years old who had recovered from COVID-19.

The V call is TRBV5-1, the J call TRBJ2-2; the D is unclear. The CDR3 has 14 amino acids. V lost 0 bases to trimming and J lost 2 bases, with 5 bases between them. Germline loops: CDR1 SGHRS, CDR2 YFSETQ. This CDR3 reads CASSLDINTGELFF. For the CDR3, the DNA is TGCGCCAGCAGCTTGGATATAAACACCGGGGAGCTGTTTTTT.

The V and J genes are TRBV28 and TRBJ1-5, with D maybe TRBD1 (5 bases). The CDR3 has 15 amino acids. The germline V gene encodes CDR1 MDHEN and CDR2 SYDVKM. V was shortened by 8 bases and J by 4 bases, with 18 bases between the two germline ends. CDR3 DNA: TGTGCCAGCTTGTTCGGAGGGGCCTTGAATCAGCCCCAGCATTTT. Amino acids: CASLFGGALNQPQHF.

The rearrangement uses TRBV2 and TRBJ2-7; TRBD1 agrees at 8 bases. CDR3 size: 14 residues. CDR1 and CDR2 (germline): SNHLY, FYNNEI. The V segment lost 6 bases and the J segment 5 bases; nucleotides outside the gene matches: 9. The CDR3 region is CASSTDRVRNEQYF. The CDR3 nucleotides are TGTGCCAGCAGCACGGACAGGGTCAGGAACGAGCAGTACTTC.

In DNA, the CDR3 is TGTGCCAGCAGCTCCCTTAGACAGGGTGTACGCTCTGGAAACACCATATATTTT. Translated, it gives CASSSLRQGVRSGNTIYF. The chain joins TRBV7-8 to TRBJ1-3; 7 bases fit TRBD1. The CDR3 has 18 residues. Germline V lookup: CDR1 SGHVS, CDR2 FQNEAQ. V was pared by 4 bases and J by 0 bases, with 12 bases of the junction left unmatched. Full variable domain (missing parts from reference TRBV7-8 and TRBJ1-3): GAGVSQSPRYKVAKRGQDVALRCDPISGHVSLFWYQQALGQGPEFLTYFQNEAQLDKSGLPSDRFFAERPEGSVSTLKIQRTQQEDSAVYLCASSSLRQGVRSGNTIYFGEGSWLTVV.

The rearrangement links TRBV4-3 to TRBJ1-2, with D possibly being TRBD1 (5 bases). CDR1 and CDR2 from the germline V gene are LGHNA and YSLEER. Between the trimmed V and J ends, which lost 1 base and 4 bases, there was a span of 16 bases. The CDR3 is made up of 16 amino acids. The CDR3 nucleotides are TGCGCCAGCAGCCAAGGAGGAGTTGCCAGGGCCTATGGCTACACCTTC. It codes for CASSQGGVARAYGYTF.

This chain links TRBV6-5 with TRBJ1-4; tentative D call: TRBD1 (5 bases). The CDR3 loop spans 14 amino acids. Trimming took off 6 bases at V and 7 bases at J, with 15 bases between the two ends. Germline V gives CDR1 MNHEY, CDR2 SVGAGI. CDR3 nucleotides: TGTGCCAGCAGGCAGGGAGGGAGGGTTGAAAAACTGTTTTTT. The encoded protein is CASRQGGRVEKLFF.

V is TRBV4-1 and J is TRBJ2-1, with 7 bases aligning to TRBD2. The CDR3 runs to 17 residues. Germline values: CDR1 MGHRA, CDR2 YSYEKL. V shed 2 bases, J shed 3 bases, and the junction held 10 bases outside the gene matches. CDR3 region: CASSQILIGRNYNEQFF. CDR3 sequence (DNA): TGCGCCAGCAGCCAAATCCTGATCGGGAGGAACTACAATGAGCAGTTCTTC.

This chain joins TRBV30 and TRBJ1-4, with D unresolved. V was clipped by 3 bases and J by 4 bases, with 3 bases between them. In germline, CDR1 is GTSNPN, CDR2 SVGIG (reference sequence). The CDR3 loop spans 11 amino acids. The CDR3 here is CAWSYNEKLFF. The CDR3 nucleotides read TGTGCCTGGAGCTATAATGAAAAACTGTTTTTT.

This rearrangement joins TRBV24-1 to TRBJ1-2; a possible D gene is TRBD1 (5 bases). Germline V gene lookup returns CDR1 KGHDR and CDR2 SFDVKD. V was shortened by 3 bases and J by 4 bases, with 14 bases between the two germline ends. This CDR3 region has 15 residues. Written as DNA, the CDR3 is TGTGCCACCAGTGATCCGAGGCAGGGACTCTATGGCTACACCTTC. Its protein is CATSDPRQGLYGYTF.

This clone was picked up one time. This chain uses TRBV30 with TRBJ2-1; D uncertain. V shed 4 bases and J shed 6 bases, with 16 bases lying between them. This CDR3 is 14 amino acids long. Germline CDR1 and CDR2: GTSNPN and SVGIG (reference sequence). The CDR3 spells CAWKQERIGNEQFF. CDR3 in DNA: TGTGCCTGGAAGCAGGAAAGGATCGGCAATGAGCAGTTCTTC.

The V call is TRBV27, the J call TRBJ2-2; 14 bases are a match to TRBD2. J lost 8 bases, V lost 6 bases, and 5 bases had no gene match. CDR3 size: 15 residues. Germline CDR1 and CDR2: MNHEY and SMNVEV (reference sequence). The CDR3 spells CASSPGLAGAGELFF. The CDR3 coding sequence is TGTGCCAGCAGCCCGGGACTAGCGGGAGCAGGGGAGCTGTTTTTT.

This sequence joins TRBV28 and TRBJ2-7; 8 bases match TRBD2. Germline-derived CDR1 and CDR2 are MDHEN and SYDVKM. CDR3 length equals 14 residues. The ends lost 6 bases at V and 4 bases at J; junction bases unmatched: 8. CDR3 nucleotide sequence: TGTGCCAGCAGACGGAGCGGGAGTGGTTACGAGCAGTACTTC. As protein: CASRRSGSGYEQYF.

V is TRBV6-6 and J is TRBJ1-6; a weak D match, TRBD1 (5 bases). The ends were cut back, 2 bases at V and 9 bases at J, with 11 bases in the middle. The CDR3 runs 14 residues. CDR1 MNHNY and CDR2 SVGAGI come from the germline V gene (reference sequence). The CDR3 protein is CASSYVREVSPLHF. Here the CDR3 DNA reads TGTGCCAGCAGTTACGTCAGGGAGGTTTCACCCCTCCACTTT.

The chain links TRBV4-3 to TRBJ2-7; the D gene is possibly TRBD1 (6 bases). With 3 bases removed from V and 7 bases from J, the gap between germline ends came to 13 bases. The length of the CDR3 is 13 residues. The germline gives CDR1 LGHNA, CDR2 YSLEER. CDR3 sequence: CASSHQQGTEQYF. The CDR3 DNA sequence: TGCGCCAGCAGCCACCAACAGGGTACAGAGCAGTACTTC.

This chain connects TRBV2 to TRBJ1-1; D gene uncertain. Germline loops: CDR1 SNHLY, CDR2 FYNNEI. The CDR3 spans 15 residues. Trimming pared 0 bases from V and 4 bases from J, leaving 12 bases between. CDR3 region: CASSEALASGTEAFF. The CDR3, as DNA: TGTGCCAGCAGTGAAGCGCTTGCATCGGGCACTGAAGCTTTCTTT.

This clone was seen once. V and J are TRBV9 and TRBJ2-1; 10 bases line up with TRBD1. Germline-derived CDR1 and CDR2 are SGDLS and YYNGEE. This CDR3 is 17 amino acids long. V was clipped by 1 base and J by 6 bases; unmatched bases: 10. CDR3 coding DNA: TGTGCCAGCAGCGTAAGGGCAGGGACAGGGGAAGTCAATGAGCAGTTCTTC. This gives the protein CASSVRAGTGEVNEQFF. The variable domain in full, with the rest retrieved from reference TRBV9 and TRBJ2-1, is DSGVTQTPKHLITATGQRVTLRCSPRSGDLSVYWYQQSLDQGLQFLIQYYNGEERAKGNILERFSAQQFPDLHSELNLSSLELGDSALYFCASSVRAGTGEVNEQFFGPGTRLTVL.

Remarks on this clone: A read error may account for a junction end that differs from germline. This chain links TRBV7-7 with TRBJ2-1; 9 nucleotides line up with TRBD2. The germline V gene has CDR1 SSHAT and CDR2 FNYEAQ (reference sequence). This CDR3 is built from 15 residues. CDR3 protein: CASSPTSGSYNEQFF. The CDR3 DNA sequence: TGTGCTAGCAGCCCGACTAGCGGTTCCTACAATGAGCAGTTCTTC.

The DNA of the CDR3 is TGTGCCAGCAGCGCCCTAGAGGGCCAGCCCCAGCATTTT. Translating gives CASSALEGQPQHF. The chain employs TRBV9 and TRBJ1-5; D ambiguous. Germline V lookup: CDR1 SGDLS, CDR2 YYNGEE. The CDR3 has 13 residues. Trimming removed 3 bases from V and 7 bases from J, with 11 bases in between.

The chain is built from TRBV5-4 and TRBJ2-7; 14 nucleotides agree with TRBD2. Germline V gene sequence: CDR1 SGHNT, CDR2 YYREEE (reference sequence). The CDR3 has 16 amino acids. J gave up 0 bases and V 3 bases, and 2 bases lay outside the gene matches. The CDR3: CASSSGTSGGSYEQYF. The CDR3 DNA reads TGTGCCAGCAGCTCCGGGACTAGCGGGGGCTCCTACGAGCAGTACTTC.

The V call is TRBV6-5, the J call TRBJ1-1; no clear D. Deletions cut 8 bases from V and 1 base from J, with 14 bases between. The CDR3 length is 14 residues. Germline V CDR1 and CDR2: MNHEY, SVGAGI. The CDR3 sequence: CASFTPRRNTEAFF. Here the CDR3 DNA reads TGTGCCAGCTTTACGCCCAGGCGGAACACTGAAGCTTTCTTT.